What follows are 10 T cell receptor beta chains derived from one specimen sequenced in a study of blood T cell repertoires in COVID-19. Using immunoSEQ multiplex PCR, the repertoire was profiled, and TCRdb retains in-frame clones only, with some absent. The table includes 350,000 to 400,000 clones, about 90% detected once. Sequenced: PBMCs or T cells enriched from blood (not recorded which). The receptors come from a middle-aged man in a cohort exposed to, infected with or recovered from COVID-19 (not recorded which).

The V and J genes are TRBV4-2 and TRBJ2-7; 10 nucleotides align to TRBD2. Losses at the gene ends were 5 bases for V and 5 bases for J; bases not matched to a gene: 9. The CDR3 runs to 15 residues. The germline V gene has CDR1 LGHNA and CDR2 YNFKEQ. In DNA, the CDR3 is TGTGCCAGCAGCGCGACAGGGACTAGCGCCCACGAGCAGTACTTC. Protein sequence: CASSATGTSAHEQYF.

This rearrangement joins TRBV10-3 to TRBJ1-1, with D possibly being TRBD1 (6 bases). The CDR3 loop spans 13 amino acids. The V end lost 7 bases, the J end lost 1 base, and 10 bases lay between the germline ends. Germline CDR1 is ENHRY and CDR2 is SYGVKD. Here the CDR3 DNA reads TGTGCCATCACATCGACAGGGAACACTGAAGCTTTCTTT. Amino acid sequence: CAITSTGNTEAFF.

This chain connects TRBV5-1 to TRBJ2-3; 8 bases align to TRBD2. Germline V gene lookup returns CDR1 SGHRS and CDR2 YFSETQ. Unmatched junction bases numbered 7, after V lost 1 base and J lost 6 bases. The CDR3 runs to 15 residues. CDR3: CASSLISGSVDTQYF. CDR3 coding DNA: TGCGCCAGCAGCTTGATAAGCGGGAGTGTCGATACGCAGTATTTT.

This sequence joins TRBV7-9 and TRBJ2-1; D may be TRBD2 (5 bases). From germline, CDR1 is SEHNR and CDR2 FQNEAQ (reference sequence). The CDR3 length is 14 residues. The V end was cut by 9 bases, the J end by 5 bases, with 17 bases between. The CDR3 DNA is TGTGCCAGTCGCATGAATACCGGGGACAATGAGCAGTTCTTC. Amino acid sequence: CASRMNTGDNEQFF.

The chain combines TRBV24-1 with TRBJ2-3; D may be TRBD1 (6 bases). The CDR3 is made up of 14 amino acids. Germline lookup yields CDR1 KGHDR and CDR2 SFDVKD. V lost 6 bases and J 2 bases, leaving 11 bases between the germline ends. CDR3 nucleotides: TGTGCCACCAGTCGGACAGCCCACACAGATACGCAGTATTTT. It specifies CATSRTAHTDTQYF.

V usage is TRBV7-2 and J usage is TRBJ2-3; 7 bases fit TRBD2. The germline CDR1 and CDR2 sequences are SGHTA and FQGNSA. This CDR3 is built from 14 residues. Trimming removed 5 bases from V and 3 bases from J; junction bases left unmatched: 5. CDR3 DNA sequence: TGTGCCAGCAGCCTCGGACTAGGAACAGATACGCAGTATTTT. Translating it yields CASSLGLGTDTQYF. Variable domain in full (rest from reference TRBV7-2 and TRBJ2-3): GAGVSQSPSNKVTEKGKDVELRCDPISGHTALYWYRQSLGQGLEFLIYFQGNSAPDKSGLPSDRFSAERTGGSVSTLTIQRTQQEDSAVYLCASSLGLGTDTQYFGPGTRLTVL.

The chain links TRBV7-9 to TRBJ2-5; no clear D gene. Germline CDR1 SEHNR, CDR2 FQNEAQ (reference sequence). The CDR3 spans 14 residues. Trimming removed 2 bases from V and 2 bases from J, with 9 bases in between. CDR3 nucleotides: TGTGCCAGCAGCTTATTCGAGGTTCAAGAGACCCAGTACTTC. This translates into CASSLFEVQETQYF.

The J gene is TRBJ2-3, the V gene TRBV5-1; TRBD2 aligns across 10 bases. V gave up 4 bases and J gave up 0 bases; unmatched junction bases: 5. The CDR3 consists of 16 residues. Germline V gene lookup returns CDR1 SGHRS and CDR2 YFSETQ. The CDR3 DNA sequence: TGCGCCAGCAGCAGGACTAGCGGACTGAGCACAGATACGCAGTATTTT. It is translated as CASSRTSGLSTDTQYF.

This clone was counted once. CDR3 sequence reads: CASSYGSAVYEQYF. As DNA, the CDR3 is TGCGCCAGCAGCTACGGGAGTGCAGTCTACGAGCAGTACTTC. V usage is TRBV5-1 and J usage is TRBJ2-7; D is perhaps TRBD2 (6 bases). Per the germline V gene, CDR1 is SGHRS and CDR2 is YFSETQ. There are 14 residues in the CDR3. V lost 3 bases and J lost 3, with 13 bases in between.

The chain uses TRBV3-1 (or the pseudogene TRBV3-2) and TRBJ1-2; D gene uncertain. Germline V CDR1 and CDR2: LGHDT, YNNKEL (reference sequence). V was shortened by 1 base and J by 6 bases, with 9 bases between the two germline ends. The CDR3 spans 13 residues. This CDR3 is CASSQGLFNGYTF. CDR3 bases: TGTGCCAGCAGCCAAGGGCTTTTCAATGGCTACACCTTC.